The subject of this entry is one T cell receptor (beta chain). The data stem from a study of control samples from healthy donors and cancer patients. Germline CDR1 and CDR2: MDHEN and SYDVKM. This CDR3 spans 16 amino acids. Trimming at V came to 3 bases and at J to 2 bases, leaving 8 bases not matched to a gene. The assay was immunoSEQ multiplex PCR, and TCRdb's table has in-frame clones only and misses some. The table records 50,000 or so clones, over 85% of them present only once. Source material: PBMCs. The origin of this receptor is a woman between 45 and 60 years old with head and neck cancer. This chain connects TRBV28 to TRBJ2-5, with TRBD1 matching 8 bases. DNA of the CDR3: TGTGCCAGCAGTTTCGTCTTGGACAGGGCGCAAGAGACCCAGTACTTC. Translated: CASSFVLDRAQETQYF.